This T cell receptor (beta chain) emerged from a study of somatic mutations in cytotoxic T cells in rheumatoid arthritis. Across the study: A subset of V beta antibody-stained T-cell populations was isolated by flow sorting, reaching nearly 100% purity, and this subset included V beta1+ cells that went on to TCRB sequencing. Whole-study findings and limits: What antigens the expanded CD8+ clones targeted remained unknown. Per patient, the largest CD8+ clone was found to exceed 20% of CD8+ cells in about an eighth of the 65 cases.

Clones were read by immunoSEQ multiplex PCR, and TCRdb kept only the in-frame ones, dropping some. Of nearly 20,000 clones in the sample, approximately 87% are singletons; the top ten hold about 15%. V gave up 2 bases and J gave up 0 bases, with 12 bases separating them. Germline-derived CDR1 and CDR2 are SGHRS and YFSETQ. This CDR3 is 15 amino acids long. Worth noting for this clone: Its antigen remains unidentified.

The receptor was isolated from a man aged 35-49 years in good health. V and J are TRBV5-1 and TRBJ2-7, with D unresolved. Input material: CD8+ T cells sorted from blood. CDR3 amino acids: CASSFYGLSSYEQYF. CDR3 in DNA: TGCGCCAGCAGCTTCTACGGCTTGAGCTCCTACGAGCAGTACTTC.